This TCR beta chain was observed in a study of Tregs in tolerant kidney transplant recipients (dated by TCRdb to between 2019 and 2020). Notes on the research overall: The study used TCRbeta sequencing to identify donor-specific regulatory T cells before combined kidney and bone marrow transplantation, then tracked those cells after transplant. Results and caveats for the whole study, not just this receptor: Expanding Tregs with activated donor B cells appeared to identify the most biologically relevant and donor-specific TCRbeta repertoire. PCR primers changed over time for some patients, so nucleotide-level comparison across those patients' samples was not possible. Although technical replication error seemed to be minimal, the question of biological reproducibility was not addressed directly. The study was limited by small patient numbers, and the findings need validation in larger populations and under other immunosuppression protocols. Donor-specific Treg expansion was found to exceed global Treg expansion in tolerant patients, suggesting antigen-driven rather than nonspecific expansion.

A remark on this clone: This receptor's antigen is unknown. The read comes to an end 3 residues before the CDR3 does, leaving the germline J gene to fill in the end.

Reading the label with the study, this specimen's time point is: 6 months after combined kidney and bone marrow transplant. The transplants used related donors along with nonmyeloablative bone marrow transplantation, and in the human trials mixed chimerism was transient. Thawed PBMCs were FACS-sorted into unstimulated Tregs (CD4+CD25+CD127-), CD4+ non-Tregs (CD4+CD25-), CD4 cells and CD8 cells. Patients were several combined kidney and bone marrow transplant recipients from the ITN036ST trial, and only these trial subjects had samples available. Healthy control blood was processed by Ficoll density gradient to PBMCs and cryopreserved; patient PBMCs were collected before and after transplant. Genomic DNA was extracted from sorted cells with the QIAGEN DNeasy Blood and Tissue Kit for TCRbeta CDR3 sequencing. High-throughput TCRbeta CDR3 sequencing, which included PCR amplification with bias correction and internal controls, was done commercially through immunoSEQ. The source study handled its data this way. Unique productive TCRbeta sequences were defined by CDR3 nucleotide sequence when primers matched and otherwise by CDR3 amino acid sequence together with Vbeta and Jbeta genes. To correct for sorting error, sequences found in more than one sorted population at a frequency ratio of 2:1 or less were discarded, and the remaining shared sequences were assigned to the population with the higher frequency. Sequences were defined as donor-reactive when expanded at least 5-fold in CFSE-low cells versus unstimulated cells and present at a frequency of at least 0.01% in CFSE-low cells. Jensen-Shannon divergence, calculated on the top 100 TCRbeta sequences ranked by frequency, was used to quantify repertoire divergence. When a sample had multiple sequencing runs, each run was corrected for sorting error separately and the runs were then pooled. TCRdb carries this immuneACCESS record with in-frame sequences only. Its versions omit some clonotypes, under half of them owing to an unresolved V gene in the studies checked, with the rest unexplained. V and J calls and clone size are those listed in that table; D and trimming were worked out from the DNA. The sample table records 20,000 to 30,000 clones. Under 5% of the sample comes from the top ten.

V is pruned by 6 bases and J by 5 bases, leaving 2 bases of the junction without a gene match. The CDR3 runs 12 amino acids, cysteine and phenylalanine included. Part of the CDR3 DNA is given, 27 bases translated from base 1. CDR1 SEHNR and CDR2 FQNEAQ were looked up in the germline V gene (reference sequence). This specimen consisted of CD4+ T cells from blood (PBMCs), obtained 6 months after the transplant. The clonotype comes from a human patient who received a combined kidney and bone marrow transplant. After a transplant, some T cells may be the graft donor's own cells. This chain joins TRBV7-9 to TRBJ2-7; TRBD1 aligns with 9 central bases. The DNA read from the CDR3 is TGTGCCAGCAGTTGGGACAGGGACGAG. Its protein reads: CASSWDRDE. Given in full, the CDR3 is CASSWDRDEQYF.